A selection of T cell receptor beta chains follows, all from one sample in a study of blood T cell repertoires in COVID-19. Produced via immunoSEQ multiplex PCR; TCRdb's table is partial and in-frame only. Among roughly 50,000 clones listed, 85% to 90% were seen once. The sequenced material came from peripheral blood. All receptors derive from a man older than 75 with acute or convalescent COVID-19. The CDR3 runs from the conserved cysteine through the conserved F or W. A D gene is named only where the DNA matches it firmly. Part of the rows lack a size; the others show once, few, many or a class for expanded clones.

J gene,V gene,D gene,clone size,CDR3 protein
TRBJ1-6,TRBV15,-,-,CATTRDYNSPLHF
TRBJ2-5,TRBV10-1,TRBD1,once,CASSEVRTGGEETQYF
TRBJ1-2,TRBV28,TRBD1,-,CASSLMRSGGLYGYTF
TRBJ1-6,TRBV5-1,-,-,CASSPFRNSYNSPLHF
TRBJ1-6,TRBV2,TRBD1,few,CASSGGTGWESPLHF
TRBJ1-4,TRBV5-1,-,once,CASRRQAQANEKLFF
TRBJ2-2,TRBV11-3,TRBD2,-,CASSQGFLAGGYNTGELFF
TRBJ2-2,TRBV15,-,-,CATSRPLALAGNTGELFF
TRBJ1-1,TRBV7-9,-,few,CASSQDSQSTEAFF
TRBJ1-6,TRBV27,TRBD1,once,CASTSRGLDNSPLHF
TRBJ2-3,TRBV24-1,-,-,CATSDWRGLASTDTQYF
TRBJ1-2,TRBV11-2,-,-,CASSLAGGNYGYTF
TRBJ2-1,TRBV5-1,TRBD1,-,CASSIQGNEQFF
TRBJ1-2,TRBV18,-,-,CASSPGIEGTDYGYTF
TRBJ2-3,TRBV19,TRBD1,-,CASSPIGTGGTDTQYF
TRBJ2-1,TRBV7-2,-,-,CASSFRGHGGNEQFF
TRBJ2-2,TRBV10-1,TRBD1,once,CASRGTANTGELFF
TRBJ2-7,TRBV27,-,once,CASSFRQDRYEQYF
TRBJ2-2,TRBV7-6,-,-,CASSPRETGELFF
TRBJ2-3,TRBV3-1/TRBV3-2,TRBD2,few,CASSRRLAGDNTDTQYF
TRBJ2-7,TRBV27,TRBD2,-,CASSLGRVAGASGYEQYF
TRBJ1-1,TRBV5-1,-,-,CASSLGAGMGTEAFF
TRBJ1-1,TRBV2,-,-,CASSVLINPEAFF
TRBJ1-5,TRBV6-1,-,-,CASSEESWRSNQPQHF
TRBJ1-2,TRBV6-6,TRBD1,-,CASSPGQGTQGGYTF
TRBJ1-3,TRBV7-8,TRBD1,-,CASSLVSDRAGNTIYF
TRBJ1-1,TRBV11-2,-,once,CATKRAGDMNTEAFF
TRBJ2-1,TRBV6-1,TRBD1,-,CASSEGQGNYNEQFF
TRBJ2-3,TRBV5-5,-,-,CASSLTGTDTQYF
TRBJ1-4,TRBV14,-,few,CASSQYTLGGLNEKLFF
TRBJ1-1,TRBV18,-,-,CASSPPPSVVWTEAFF
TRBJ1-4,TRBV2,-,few,CASSETRTATNEKLFF
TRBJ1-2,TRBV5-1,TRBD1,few,CASSFLGDRGDYGYTF
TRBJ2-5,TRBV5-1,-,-,CASSSGLPEVETQYF
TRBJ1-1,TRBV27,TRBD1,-,CASSRDRGRTEAFF
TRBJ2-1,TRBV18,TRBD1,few,CASSPGTGGSSYNEQFF
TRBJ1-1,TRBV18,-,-,CASSSPTGLATEAFF
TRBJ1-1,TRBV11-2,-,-,CASSPIPNNEAFF
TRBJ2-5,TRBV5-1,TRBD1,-,CASSLAGQEQETQYF
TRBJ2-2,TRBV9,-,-,CASKQSQDGELFF
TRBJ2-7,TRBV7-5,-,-,CVRSLNLAGTGAYEQYF
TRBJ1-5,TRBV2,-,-,CASSSLTASNQPQHF
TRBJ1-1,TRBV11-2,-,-,CASSLVLPGVGTFF
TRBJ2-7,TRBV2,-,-,CASSRRTEGYEQYF
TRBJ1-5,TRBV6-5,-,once,CASKSGGYQPQHF
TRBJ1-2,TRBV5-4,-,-,CASRQQGYGYGYTF
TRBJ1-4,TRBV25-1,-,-,CASSKGVTNEKLFF
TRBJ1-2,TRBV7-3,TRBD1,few,CASSPGQGIDGYTF
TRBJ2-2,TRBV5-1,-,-,CASTLTGRTGELFF
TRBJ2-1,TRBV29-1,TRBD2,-,CSVARTSGYNEQFF
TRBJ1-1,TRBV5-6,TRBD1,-,CASSPTGYTEAFF
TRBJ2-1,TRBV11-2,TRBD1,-,CASSPDRDNEQFF
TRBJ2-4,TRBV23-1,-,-,CASFPPRRGRPGALAKNIQYF
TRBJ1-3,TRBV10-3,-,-,CAISDRVGNTIYF
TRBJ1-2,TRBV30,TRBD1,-,CAWEQGEDYGYTF
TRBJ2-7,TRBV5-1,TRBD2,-,CASSPGLAGVEQYF
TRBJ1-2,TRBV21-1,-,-,CASSKAGTGSGYTF
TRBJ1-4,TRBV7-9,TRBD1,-,CASSLAQGADEKLFF
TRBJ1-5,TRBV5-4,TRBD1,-,CASSPERRGLVQPQHF
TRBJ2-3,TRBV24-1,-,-,CATSGQTATDTQYF